A selection of T cell receptor beta chains follows, all from one sample in a study of Ad26.COV2.S vaccination and SARS-CoV-2 variants. Here immunoSEQ multiplex PCR was the method, and the copy in TCRdb shows in-frame clones only, minus some. This table holds 300,000 to 400,000 clones, around 88% found once. The starting material was peripheral blood, obtained in a trial of Ad26.COV2.S vaccine versus placebo. Receptor source: a person aged 18 to 59 who received the Ad26.COV2.S COVID-19 vaccine or a placebo. The conserved cysteine and the conserved F or W are not part of the CDR3 here. A D gene is named only where the DNA matches it firmly.

V gene: TRBV5-6
J gene: TRBJ2-1
D gene: TRBD1
CDR3 protein: ASSLGPGQGYNEQF

V gene: TRBV5-3
J gene: TRBJ1-4
D gene: TRBD1
CDR3 protein: ARSLATGEGGTNEKLF

V gene: TRBV10-1
J gene: TRBJ1-1
D gene: NA
CDR3 protein: ASSEQNTEAF

V gene: TRBV19
J gene: TRBJ2-1
D gene: TRBD2
CDR3 protein: ASNRGGGYNEQF

V gene: TRBV27
J gene: TRBJ1-5
D gene: NA
CDR3 protein: ASSMRGSNQPQH

V gene: TRBV2
J gene: TRBJ2-3
D gene: TRBD2
CDR3 protein: ASSPWTSGSSLDTQY

V gene: TRBV2
J gene: TRBJ1-5
D gene: TRBD1
CDR3 protein: ASSDDRDQPQH

V gene: TRBV15
J gene: TRBJ2-5
D gene: NA
CDR3 protein: ATSRENHWAQY

V gene: TRBV6-1
J gene: TRBJ2-7
D gene: NA
CDR3 protein: ASSETNYLSYEQY

V gene: TRBV6-2/TRBV6-3
J gene: TRBJ1-5
D gene: NA
CDR3 protein: ASSVRQPSNQPQH

V gene: TRBV27
J gene: TRBJ1-4
D gene: TRBD1
CDR3 protein: ASSQTGTAFEKLF

V gene: TRBV27
J gene: TRBJ2-5
D gene: NA
CDR3 protein: ASSPQSPPRLETQY

V gene: TRBV9
J gene: TRBJ1-2
D gene: TRBD1
CDR3 protein: ASRGTAKPYNYGYT

V gene: TRBV27
J gene: TRBJ1-5
D gene: NA
CDR3 protein: ASSPRRGVQPQH

V gene: TRBV20-1
J gene: TRBJ1-4
D gene: NA
CDR3 protein: SAGENEKLF

V gene: TRBV10-1
J gene: TRBJ1-2
D gene: NA
CDR3 protein: ASSYLDGYT

V gene: TRBV5-1
J gene: TRBJ2-1
D gene: TRBD2
CDR3 protein: ASSLSGEGMYNEQF

V gene: TRBV2
J gene: TRBJ1-5
D gene: NA
CDR3 protein: ASSGLGPNQPQH

V gene: TRBV7-2
J gene: TRBJ2-1
D gene: TRBD2
CDR3 protein: ASSQPGLAWSGEQF

V gene: TRBV27
J gene: TRBJ1-2
D gene: NA
CDR3 protein: ASSQFYGYT

V gene: TRBV19
J gene: TRBJ1-5
D gene: NA
CDR3 protein: ASSPTPGYIQPQH

V gene: TRBV29-1
J gene: TRBJ2-1
D gene: NA
CDR3 protein: SVGLSAGNEQF

V gene: TRBV5-4
J gene: TRBJ1-1
D gene: NA
CDR3 protein: ASSLDRVNTEAF

V gene: TRBV19
J gene: TRBJ1-4
D gene: NA
CDR3 protein: ASSQGIPPTNEKLF

V gene: TRBV19
J gene: TRBJ2-7
D gene: TRBD2
CDR3 protein: ASRTSGSSGEQY

V gene: TRBV19
J gene: TRBJ2-7
D gene: NA
CDR3 protein: ASSTRLGGEQY

V gene: TRBV19
J gene: TRBJ1-2
D gene: NA
CDR3 protein: ASSTGDSNYGYT

V gene: TRBV4-3
J gene: TRBJ1-4
D gene: NA
CDR3 protein: ASSQDSGANEKLF

V gene: TRBV5-5
J gene: TRBJ2-1
D gene: NA
CDR3 protein: ASSDGAVSYNEQF

V gene: TRBV5-5
J gene: TRBJ2-3
D gene: TRBD2
CDR3 protein: ASSWGLAGEDTQY

V gene: TRBV5-1
J gene: TRBJ1-2
D gene: NA
CDR3 protein: ASTLGGQGGYGYT

V gene: TRBV3-1/TRBV3-2
J gene: TRBJ2-1
D gene: NA
CDR3 protein: ASSRTEEGSVLVNEQF

V gene: TRBV6-1
J gene: TRBJ1-5
D gene: NA
CDR3 protein: ASSEAGGNNQPQH

V gene: TRBV4-1
J gene: TRBJ1-5
D gene: TRBD1
CDR3 protein: ASSQVQRTGNNQPQH

V gene: TRBV7-6
J gene: TRBJ1-1
D gene: NA
CDR3 protein: ASRPLPDTEAF

V gene: TRBV19
J gene: TRBJ2-1
D gene: NA
CDR3 protein: ASSIGVVRVNEQF

V gene: TRBV29-1
J gene: TRBJ2-5
D gene: TRBD2
CDR3 protein: SVPGPGLAGRETQY

V gene: TRBV27
J gene: TRBJ1-6
D gene: NA
CDR3 protein: ASSLRPGRDNSPLH

V gene: TRBV7-2
J gene: TRBJ1-2
D gene: NA
CDR3 protein: ASSPLRGRRWYGYT

V gene: TRBV2
J gene: TRBJ2-3
D gene: NA
CDR3 protein: ASRGDGTDTQY

V gene: TRBV28
J gene: TRBJ2-7
D gene: TRBD2
CDR3 protein: ASSLSGLAGSSYEQY

V gene: TRBV5-5
J gene: TRBJ1-6
D gene: NA
CDR3 protein: ASSLVGASYNSPLH

V gene: TRBV7-9
J gene: TRBJ2-4
D gene: NA
CDR3 protein: ASSSRGSKNIQY

V gene: TRBV19
J gene: TRBJ1-4
D gene: TRBD1
CDR3 protein: ASSAWTGRDEKLF

V gene: TRBV19
J gene: TRBJ2-6
D gene: TRBD1
CDR3 protein: ASSVGQGYPLAGANVLT

V gene: TRBV28
J gene: TRBJ1-5
D gene: NA
CDR3 protein: ASSLSGGFDGNQPQH

V gene: TRBV20-1
J gene: TRBJ2-7
D gene: NA
CDR3 protein: SASKNSYEQY

V gene: TRBV24-1
J gene: TRBJ2-4
D gene: TRBD1
CDR3 protein: ATSDGQGAAKNIQY

V gene: TRBV5-6
J gene: TRBJ1-1
D gene: NA
CDR3 protein: ASSLAAVHQNTEAF

V gene: TRBV5-4
J gene: TRBJ1-2
D gene: NA
CDR3 protein: ASSLGGGSSYGYT

V gene: TRBV19
J gene: TRBJ1-2
D gene: TRBD1
CDR3 protein: ASSSLFGQGDYGYT

V gene: TRBV28
J gene: TRBJ2-2
D gene: TRBD2
CDR3 protein: ASSTSGLAGGTGELF

V gene: TRBV7-2
J gene: TRBJ2-1
D gene: TRBD2
CDR3 protein: ASRFSGSGNEQF

V gene: TRBV5-1
J gene: TRBJ1-1
D gene: TRBD1
CDR3 protein: ASSLGQGATEAF

V gene: TRBV9
J gene: TRBJ2-7
D gene: TRBD1
CDR3 protein: ASSVSLDRVYEQY

V gene: TRBV6-2/TRBV6-3
J gene: TRBJ2-1
D gene: NA
CDR3 protein: ASSYVPADKSEQF

V gene: TRBV6-5
J gene: TRBJ2-3
D gene: NA
CDR3 protein: ASRGGRTDTQY